The 16 T cell receptor beta chains below come from one sample, sequenced in a study of blood T cell repertoires in COVID-19. Generated by immunoSEQ multiplex PCR, the TCRdb table keeps only in-frame clones and is missing some. The top ten hold 16% of the sample, which has 140,000 or so clones, about three quarters seen once. The sequenced material came from peripheral blood. Receptors were obtained from a man in his fifties or sixties with acute or convalescent COVID-19.

The chain is built from TRBV3-1 (or the pseudogene TRBV3-2) and TRBJ1-2; 12 nucleotides align to TRBD1. The germline V gene encodes CDR1 LGHDT and CDR2 YNNKEL (reference sequence). The CDR3 has 14 amino acids. V dropped 10 bases and J dropped 5; count of bases not matched to a gene: 8. The CDR3 coding sequence is TGTGCCACCCAGGGACAGGGGGCATGGTATGGCTACACCTTC. Protein: CATQGQGAWYGYTF.

This clone was recorded once. The J gene is TRBJ2-7, the V gene TRBV11-2; D gene unclear. Germline-derived CDR1 and CDR2 are SGHAT and FQNNGV. The CDR3 consists of 13 residues. The V end lost 0 bases, the J end lost 5 bases, and 8 bases lay between the germline ends. CDR3 coding DNA: TGTGCCAGCAGCTTAGACAGGATCCACGAGCAGTACGTC. This encodes CASSLDRIHEQYV.

This clone showed up just once. V is TRBV2 and J is TRBJ2-1; possibly TRBD2 for D (7 bases). The CDR3 length is 13 residues. From germline, CDR1 is SNHLY and CDR2 FYNNEI. With 10 bases removed from V and 7 bases from J, the gap between germline ends came to 17 bases. The CDR3 DNA follows: TGTGCCACCGAGTGGGGGGGCCGGAATGAGCAGTTCTTC. Protein sequence: CATEWGGRNEQFF.

The gene calls are TRBV6-1 and TRBJ2-1; TRBD2 matches 8 bases. V was clipped by 3 bases and J by 6 bases; unmatched bases: 10. Germline CDR1 MNHNS, CDR2 SASEGT. The CDR3 length is 16 residues. The CDR3 is CASSDPGLGRSNEQFF. In nucleotides, the CDR3 is TGTGCCAGCAGTGACCCGGGACTAGGAAGGTCCAATGAGCAGTTCTTC.

V usage is TRBV3-1 (or the pseudogene TRBV3-2) and J usage is TRBJ2-7; D not resolved. Germline V CDR1 and CDR2: LGHDT, YNNKEL (reference sequence). The CDR3 consists of 12 residues. V shed 4 bases and J shed 7 bases, with 11 bases lying between them. The CDR3 DNA sequence: TGTGCCAGCAGCCTACTGTTCTGGGAGCAGTACGTC. Translation gives CASSLLFWEQYV.

The table lists this clone with a few counts. The genes are TRBV21-1 and TRBJ1-3; TRBD1, as called in the table, went unchecked against the DNA. TRBV21-1 is shown as a pseudogene. The CDR3 covers 19 residues. The CDR3 bases are TGTGCCAGCAGCAAAGCCCCCCTACCACAGGGCTACTCTGGAAACACCATATATTTT. Its translation: CASSKAPLPQGYSGNTIYF.

This clone has only a few counts. This rearrangement joins TRBV3-1 (or the pseudogene TRBV3-2) to TRBJ2-5, with D unclear. This CDR3 spans 13 amino acids. V dropped 7 bases and J dropped 1 base, with 10 bases sitting between them. The germline V gene encodes CDR1 LGHDT and CDR2 YNNKEL (reference sequence). The CDR3 region has the DNA TGTGCCAGCAATTTCAGAGGCCAAGAGACCCAGTACTTC. Translation: CASNFRGQETQYF.

This chain links TRBV3-1 (or the pseudogene TRBV3-2) with TRBJ1-1; 8 bases map to TRBD1. CDR3 size: 12 residues. Germline V gene sequence: CDR1 LGHDT, CDR2 YNNKEL (reference sequence). The V gene end was trimmed by 4 bases and the J gene end by 8 bases; junction bases not matched to a gene: 3. The CDR3 DNA follows: TGTGCCAGCAGCCTAGGGACAGGAGAAGCTTTCTTT. Protein product: CASSLGTGEAFF.

V and J are TRBV9 and TRBJ2-2; D not certain. The germline V gene encodes CDR1 SGDLS and CDR2 YYNGEE. The V end lost 2 bases, the J end lost 4 bases, and 12 bases lay between the germline ends. This CDR3 is built from 15 residues. In DNA form, the CDR3 reads TGTGCCAGCAGCGTTTTCCGGGTCCCCACCGGGGAGCTGTTTTTT. It codes for CASSVFRVPTGELFF.

The chain links TRBV28 to TRBJ2-3; 7 nucleotides match TRBD2. The J segment lost 5 bases and the V segment lost 6 bases, leaving 8 bases of the junction unmatched. The CDR3 extends over 14 amino acids. The germline V gene has CDR1 MDHEN and CDR2 SYDVKM. CDR3 protein: CASSTTREGDTQYF. The CDR3 nucleotides are TGTGCCAGCAGCACGACCAGGGAGGGAGATACGCAGTATTTT. Variable domain in full (rest from reference TRBV28 and TRBJ2-3): DVKVTQSSRYLVKRTGEKVFLECVQDMDHENMFWYRQDPGLGLRLIYFSYDVKMKEKGDIPEGYSVSREKKERFSLILESASTNQTSMYLCASSTTREGDTQYFGPGTRLTVL.

This clone has a single count. The V and J genes are TRBV29-1 and TRBJ1-5; the D gene is possibly TRBD1 (5 bases). The CDR3 is made up of 14 amino acids. The V gene's germline CDR1 is SQVTM and CDR2 ANQGSEA. Trimming removed 7 bases from V and 6 bases from J, with 19 bases in between. The CDR3 DNA follows: TGCAGCGCTGGGGACGGCGGGGGACGTCAGCCCCAGCATTTT. It translates to CSAGDGGGRQPQHF. Variable domain in full (rest from reference TRBV29-1 and TRBJ1-5): SAVISQKPSRDICQRGTSLTIQCQVDSQVTMMFWYRQQPGQSLTLIATANQGSEATYESGFVIDKFPISRPNLTFSTLTVSNMSPEDSSIYLCSAGDGGGRQPQHFGDGTRLSIL.

The gene calls are TRBV6-5 and TRBJ2-5; a possible D gene is TRBD2 (6 bases). The CDR3 contains 14 residues. Germline V gives CDR1 MNHEY, CDR2 SVGAGI. V was shortened by 0 bases and J by 3 bases, with 8 bases between the two germline ends. In DNA, the CDR3 is TGTGCCAGCAGTTACTCGTCGGGGGAAGAGACCCAGTACTTC. As protein: CASSYSSGEETQYF.

V usage is TRBV5-1 and J usage is TRBJ2-3; no firm D call. There are 13 residues in the CDR3. V was pared by 0 bases and J by 5 bases, with 7 bases between. Germline-derived CDR1 and CDR2 are SGHRS and YFSETQ. DNA of the CDR3: TGCGCCAGCAGCTTGGAACGCGAAGATACGCAGTATTTT. It yields the protein CASSLEREDTQYF.

This chain links TRBV21-1 with TRBJ1-2; TRBD1 is the table's D call and was not checked against the DNA. TRBV21-1 is described as a pseudogene. The CDR3 totals 13 residues. The CDR3 protein is CASSRDRGLGYTF. In DNA form, the CDR3 reads TGTGCCAGCAGCCGGGACAGGGGGCTGGGCTACACCTTC.

This chain uses TRBV2 with TRBJ1-2; no clear D gene. V was shortened by 4 bases and J by 10 bases, with 16 bases between the two germline ends. CDR3 size: 13 residues. Looked up from germline, CDR1 is SNHLY and CDR2 is FYNNEI. The CDR3 bases are TGTGCCAGCAGTGCGACCAAGGGAGGTGACTACACCTTC. This codes for CASSATKGGDYTF. The complete variable domain, with remaining parts taken from reference TRBV2 and TRBJ1-2, reads EPEVTQTPSHQVTQMGQEVILRCVPISNHLYFYWYRQILGQKVEFLVSFYNNEISEKSEIFDDQFSVERPDGSNFTLKIRSTKLEDSAMYFCASSATKGGDYTFGSGTRLTVV.

The rearrangement links TRBV7-9 to TRBJ2-5, with D possibly being TRBD2 (6 bases). CDR1 SEHNR and CDR2 FQNEAQ come from the germline V gene (reference sequence). The germline V and J ends were trimmed by 1 base and 0 bases, with 15 bases remaining between them. This CDR3 spans 17 amino acids. CDR3 DNA: TGTGCCAGCAGCTTAGTAGGGACTCAGGCTAACCAAGAGACCCAGTACTTC. Encoded protein: CASSLVGTQANQETQYF.